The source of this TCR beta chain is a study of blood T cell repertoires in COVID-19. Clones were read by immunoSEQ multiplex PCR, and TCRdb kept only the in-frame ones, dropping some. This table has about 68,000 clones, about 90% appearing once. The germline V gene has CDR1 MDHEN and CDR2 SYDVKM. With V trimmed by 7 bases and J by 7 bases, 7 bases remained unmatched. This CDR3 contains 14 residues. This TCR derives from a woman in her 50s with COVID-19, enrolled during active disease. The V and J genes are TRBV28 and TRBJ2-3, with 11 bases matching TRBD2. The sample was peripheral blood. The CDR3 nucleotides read TGTGCCAGCACCACTAGCGGGAGTTTAAATACGCAGTATTTT. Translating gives CASTTSGSLNTQYF.